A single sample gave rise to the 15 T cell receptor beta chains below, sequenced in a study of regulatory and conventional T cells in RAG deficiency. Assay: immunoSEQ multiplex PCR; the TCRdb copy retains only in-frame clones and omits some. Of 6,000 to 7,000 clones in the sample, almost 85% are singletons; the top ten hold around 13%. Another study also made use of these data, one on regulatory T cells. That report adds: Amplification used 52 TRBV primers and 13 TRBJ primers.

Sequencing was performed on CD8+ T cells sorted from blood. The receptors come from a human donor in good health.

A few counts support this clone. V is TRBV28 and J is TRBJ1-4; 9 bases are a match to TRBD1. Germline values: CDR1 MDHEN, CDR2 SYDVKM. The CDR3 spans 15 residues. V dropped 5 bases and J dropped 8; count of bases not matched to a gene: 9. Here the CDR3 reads CASSARGTGNEKLFF. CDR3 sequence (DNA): TGTGCCAGCAGTGCCCGTGGGACAGGGAACGAAAAACTGTTTTTT.

The CDR3 DNA reads TGTGCCAGCAGCGTAGGTCAAGGCCTCTACGAGCAGTACTTC. Encoded protein: CASSVGQGLYEQYF. The V call is TRBV9, the J call TRBJ2-5; D is uncertain. Gene TRBJ2-7 matches the end of the DNA better, so the J call may be wrong. Germline-derived CDR1 and CDR2 are SGDLS and YYNGEE. The CDR3 length is 14 residues.

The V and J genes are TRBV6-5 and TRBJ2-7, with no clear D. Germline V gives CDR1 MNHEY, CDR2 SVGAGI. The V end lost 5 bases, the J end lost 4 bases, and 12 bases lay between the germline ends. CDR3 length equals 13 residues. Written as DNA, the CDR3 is TGTGCCAGCAGTCTTCAGTTGGGATACGAGCAGTACTTC. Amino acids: CASSLQLGYEQYF.

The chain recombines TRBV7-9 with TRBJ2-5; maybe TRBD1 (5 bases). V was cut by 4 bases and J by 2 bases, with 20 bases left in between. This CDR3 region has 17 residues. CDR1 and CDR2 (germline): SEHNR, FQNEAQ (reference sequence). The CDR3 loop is CASSSTLTGWGQETQYF. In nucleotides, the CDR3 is TGTGCCAGCAGCTCGACTCTAACAGGTTGGGGACAAGAGACCCAGTACTTC.

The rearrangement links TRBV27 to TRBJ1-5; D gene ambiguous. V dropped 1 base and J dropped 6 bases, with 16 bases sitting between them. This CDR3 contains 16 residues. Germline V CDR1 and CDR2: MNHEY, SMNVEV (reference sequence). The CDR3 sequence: CASSLYVGGSPQPQHF. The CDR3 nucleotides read TGTGCCAGCAGTTTATACGTTGGAGGGAGTCCTCAGCCCCAGCATTTT.

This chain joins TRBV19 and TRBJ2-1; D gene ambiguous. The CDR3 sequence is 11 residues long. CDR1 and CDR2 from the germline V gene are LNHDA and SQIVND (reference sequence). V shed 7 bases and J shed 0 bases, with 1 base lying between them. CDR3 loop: CASNSYNEQFF. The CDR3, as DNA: TGTGCCAGTAACTCCTACAATGAGCAGTTCTTC.

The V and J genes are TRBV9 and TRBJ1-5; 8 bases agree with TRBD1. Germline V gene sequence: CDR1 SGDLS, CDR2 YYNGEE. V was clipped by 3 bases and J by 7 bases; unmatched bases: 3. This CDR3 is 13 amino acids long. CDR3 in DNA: TGTGCCAGCAGCGCAGGGGGCTCACAGCCCCAGCATTTT. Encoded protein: CASSAGGSQPQHF.

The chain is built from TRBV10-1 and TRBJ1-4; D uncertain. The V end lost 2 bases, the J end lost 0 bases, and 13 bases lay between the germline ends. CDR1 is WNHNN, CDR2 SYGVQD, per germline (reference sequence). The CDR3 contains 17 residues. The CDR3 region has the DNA TGCGCCAGCAGTGAGGGCCTGGGCAGCCCAACTAATGAAAAACTGTTTTTT. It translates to CASSEGLGSPTNEKLFF.

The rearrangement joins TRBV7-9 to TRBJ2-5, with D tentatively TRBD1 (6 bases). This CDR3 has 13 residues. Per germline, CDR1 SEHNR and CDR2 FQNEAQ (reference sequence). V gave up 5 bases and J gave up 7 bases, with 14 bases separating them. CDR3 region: CASSRTGLVTQYF. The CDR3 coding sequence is TGTGCCAGCAGCCGAACAGGGTTAGTGACCCAGTACTTC.

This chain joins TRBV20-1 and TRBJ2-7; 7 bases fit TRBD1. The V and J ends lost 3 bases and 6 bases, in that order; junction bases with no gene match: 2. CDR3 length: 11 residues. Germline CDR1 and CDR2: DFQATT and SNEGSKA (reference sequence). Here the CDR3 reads CSASTGVEQYF. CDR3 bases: TGCAGTGCTAGCACAGGGGTCGAGCAGTACTTC.

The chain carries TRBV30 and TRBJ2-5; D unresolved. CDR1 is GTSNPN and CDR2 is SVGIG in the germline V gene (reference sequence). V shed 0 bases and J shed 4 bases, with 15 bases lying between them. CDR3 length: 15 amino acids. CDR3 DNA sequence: TGTGCCTGGAGTGTTATCGGGCTGCCTGGAGAGACCCAGTACTTC. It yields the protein CAWSVIGLPGETQYF.

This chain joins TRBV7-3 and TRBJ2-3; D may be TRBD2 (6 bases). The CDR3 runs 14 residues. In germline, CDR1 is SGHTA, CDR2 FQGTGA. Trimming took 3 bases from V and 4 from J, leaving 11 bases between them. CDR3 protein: CASSLDPSADTQYF. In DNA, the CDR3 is TGTGCCAGCAGCTTGGACCCTAGCGCAGATACGCAGTATTTT. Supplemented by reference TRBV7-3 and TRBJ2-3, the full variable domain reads GAGVSQTPSNKVTEKGKYVELRCDPISGHTALYWYRQSLGQGPEFLIYFQGTGAADDSGLPNDRFFAVRPEGSVSTLKIQRTERGDSAVYLCASSLDPSADTQYFGPGTRLTVL.

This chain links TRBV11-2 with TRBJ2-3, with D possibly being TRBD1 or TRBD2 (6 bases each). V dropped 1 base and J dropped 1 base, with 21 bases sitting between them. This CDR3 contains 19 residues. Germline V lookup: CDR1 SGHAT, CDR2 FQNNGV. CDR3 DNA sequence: TGTGCCAGCAGCTTAGTTTTTGATTCGGGGGCGTCCGGCACAGATACGCAGTATTTT. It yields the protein CASSLVFDSGASGTDTQYF.

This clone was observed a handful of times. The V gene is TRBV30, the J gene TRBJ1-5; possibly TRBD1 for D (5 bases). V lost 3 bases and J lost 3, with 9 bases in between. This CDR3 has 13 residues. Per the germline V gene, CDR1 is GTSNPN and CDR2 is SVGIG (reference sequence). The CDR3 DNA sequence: TGTGCCTGGAGCCGGGGCCTCAATCAGCCCCAGCATTTT. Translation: CAWSRGLNQPQHF.

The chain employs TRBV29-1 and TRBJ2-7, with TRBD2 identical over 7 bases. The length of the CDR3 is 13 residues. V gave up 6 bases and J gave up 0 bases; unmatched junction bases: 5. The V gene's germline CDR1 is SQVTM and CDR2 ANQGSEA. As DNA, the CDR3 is TGCAGCGTGCGGGGAGGGAGCTCCTACGAGCAGTACTTC. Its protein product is CSVRGGSSYEQYF.